The next 20 T cell receptor beta chains were all read from a single sample in a study of T cell responses to AZD1222 COVID-19 vaccine. Sequencing was performed with immunoSEQ multiplex PCR; in TCRdb, only in-frame clones are kept and a portion is missing. The sample consists of roughly 120,000 clones, 80% to 90% of them appearing once. This specimen consisted of peripheral blood, obtained on day 0 of MenACWY control vaccination. Receptors were obtained from an adult in good health.

The rearrangement uses TRBV29-1 and TRBJ2-1; no reliable D call. V gave up 3 bases and J gave up 0 bases, with 12 bases separating them. The CDR3 is 15 residues long. Germline V CDR1 and CDR2: SQVTM, ANQGSEA. The CDR3 reads CSVDTARGSYNEQFF. The DNA of the CDR3 is TGCAGCGTTGATACGGCGCGCGGCTCCTACAATGAGCAGTTCTTC.

The gene calls are TRBV5-4 and TRBJ1-1; the match to TRBD1 covers 9 bases. Germline assignment: CDR1 SGHNT and CDR2 YYREEE (reference sequence). The CDR3 totals 15 residues. The ends lost 4 bases at V and 3 bases at J; junction bases unmatched: 7. As DNA, the CDR3 is TGTGCCAGCAGCATTCGGGACAGGGTCTACACTGAAGCTTTCTTT. Translating it yields CASSIRDRVYTEAFF. The variable domain in full, with the rest retrieved from reference TRBV5-4 and TRBJ1-1, is ETGVTQSPTHLIKTRGQQVTLRCSSQSGHNTVSWYQQALGQGPQFIFQYYREEENGRGNFPPRFSGLQFPNYSSELNVNALELDDSALYLCASSIRDRVYTEAFFGQGTRLTVV.

The rearrangement links TRBV20-1 to TRBJ1-2; D is ambiguous. The CDR3 has 10 amino acids. Per germline, CDR1 DFQATT and CDR2 SNEGSKA (reference sequence). The V end lost 5 bases, the J end lost 4 bases, and 5 bases lay between the germline ends. The CDR3 region is CSAFIYGYTF. In DNA form, the CDR3 reads TGCAGTGCTTTCATCTATGGCTACACCTTC.

The chain uses TRBV19 and TRBJ2-6; TRBD2 might be the D (6 bases). V was shortened by 4 bases and J by 0 bases, with 7 bases between the two germline ends. The CDR3 sequence is 15 residues long. Germline CDR1 reads LNHDA; CDR2 reads SQIVND (reference sequence). The CDR3 DNA sequence: TGTGCCAGTAGTAGACTAGACTCTGGGGCCAACGTCCTGACTTTC. Amino acids: CASSRLDSGANVLTF.

J is TRBJ1-1 and V is TRBV18; no clear D. CDR1 and CDR2 from the germline V gene are KGHSH and LQKENI. The CDR3 length is 15 residues. Trimming pared 2 bases from V and 2 bases from J, leaving 12 bases between. CDR3 region: CASSPSLQLNTEAFF. CDR3 coding DNA: TGTGCCAGCTCACCAAGTTTACAGCTAAACACTGAAGCTTTCTTT.

V gene TRBV5-4 combines with J gene TRBJ2-6; D is tentatively TRBD1 or TRBD2 (5 bases each). V was cut by 5 bases and J by 0 bases, with 18 bases left in between. Germline CDR1 is SGHNT and CDR2 is YYREEE (reference sequence). This CDR3 comprises 18 residues. The CDR3 DNA sequence: TGTGCCAGCAGAGCAACCCAGGGACGACTCTCTGGGGCCAACGTCCTGACTTTC. It specifies CASRATQGRLSGANVLTF. The variable domain in full, with the rest retrieved from reference TRBV5-4 and TRBJ2-6, is ETGVTQSPTHLIKTRGQQVTLRCSSQSGHNTVSWYQQALGQGPQFIFQYYREEENGRGNFPPRFSGLQFPNYSSELNVNALELDDSALYLCASRATQGRLSGANVLTFGAGSRLTVL.

V gene TRBV4-1 combines with J gene TRBJ2-3; 10 bases agree with TRBD2. Germline CDR1 and CDR2: MGHRA and YSYEKL. The CDR3 loop spans 17 amino acids. The V and J ends lost 0 bases and 0 bases, in that order; junction bases with no gene match: 3. Written as DNA, the CDR3 is TGCGCCAGCAGCCAAGAGAGGACTAGCGGCAGCACAGATACGCAGTATTTT. It specifies CASSQERTSGSTDTQYF.

V usage is TRBV29-1 and J usage is TRBJ2-3; D call uncertain. CDR3 size: 11 residues. The V and J ends lost 4 bases and 5 bases respectively, with 7 bases between them. Germline lookup yields CDR1 SQVTM and CDR2 ANQGSEA. The DNA for the CDR3 is TGCAGCGTTGTTAGTGGAGATACGCAGTATTTT. It specifies CSVVSGDTQYF.

The rearrangement joins TRBV11-2 to TRBJ2-3, with TRBD1 as a possible D gene (6 bases). Per the germline V gene, CDR1 is SGHAT and CDR2 is FQNNGV. V was clipped by 4 bases and J by 4 bases, with 21 bases between them. The CDR3 loop spans 17 amino acids. CDR3: CASSSTGTFIGADTQYF. In DNA form, the CDR3 reads TGTGCCAGCAGCTCAACCGGGACATTCATAGGGGCAGATACGCAGTATTTT.

The chain couples TRBV7-9 to TRBJ1-4, with no clear D. The CDR3 loop spans 15 amino acids. Trimming took 5 bases from V and 4 from J, leaving 14 bases between them. Germline V gene lookup returns CDR1 SEHNR and CDR2 FQNEAQ (reference sequence). The CDR3 DNA follows: TGTGCCAGCAGCAACGATGGCAGCCGTAATGAAAAACTGTTTTTT. Amino acid sequence: CASSNDGSRNEKLFF.

This clone came up a few times. The rearrangement joins TRBV24-1 to TRBJ1-5; perhaps TRBD1 as D (5 bases). V lost 9 bases and J lost 2, with 13 bases in between. Germline V gene lookup returns CDR1 KGHDR and CDR2 SFDVKD. The CDR3 spans 14 residues. The CDR3 sequence is CATSEGRGNQPQHF. CDR3 coding DNA: TGTGCCACCTCAGAGGGGCGAGGCAATCAGCCCCAGCATTTT.

V and J are TRBV7-3 and TRBJ2-7; TRBD1 aligns across 9 bases. V was pared by 1 base and J by 4 bases, with 5 bases of the junction left unmatched. The germline V gene encodes CDR1 SGHTA and CDR2 FQGTGA. The CDR3 runs 15 residues. This chain's CDR3 is CASSLIRDRAYEQYF. DNA of the CDR3: TGTGCCAGCAGCTTAATCCGGGACAGGGCTTACGAGCAGTACTTC. The entire variable domain, with the rest obtained from reference TRBV7-3 and TRBJ2-7, is as follows: GAGVSQTPSNKVTEKGKYVELRCDPISGHTALYWYRQSLGQGPEFLIYFQGTGAADDSGLPNDRFFAVRPEGSVSTLKIQRTERGDSAVYLCASSLIRDRAYEQYFGPGTRLTVT.

By share of the sample, this clone is medium-sized. The V call is TRBV5-5, the J call TRBJ1-4, with D perhaps TRBD1 (5 bases). The V and J ends lost 7 bases and 8 bases respectively, with 15 bases between them. This CDR3 region has 13 residues. In germline, CDR1 is SGHKS, CDR2 YYEKEE (reference sequence). CDR3 loop: CASARDVTEKLFF. The CDR3 DNA follows: TGTGCCAGCGCACGGGACGTGACAGAAAAACTGTTTTTT.

This chain links TRBV20-1 with TRBJ2-3, with 10 bases matching TRBD2. This CDR3 is built from 14 residues. With V trimmed by 6 bases and J by 5 bases, 8 bases remained unmatched. The germline V gene encodes CDR1 DFQATT and CDR2 SNEGSKA (reference sequence). CDR3 nucleotides: TGCAGTGCCAGTAAGCGGGGGGGTAAAGATACGCAGTATTTT. Translation gives CSASKRGGKDTQYF.

This chain uses TRBV25-1 with TRBJ1-2; possibly TRBD1 for D (5 bases). The CDR3 sequence is 14 residues long. Per germline, CDR1 MGHDK and CDR2 SYGVNS. V was cut by 5 bases and J by 5 bases, with 15 bases left in between. The CDR3 region has the DNA TGTGCCAGCAGTTCCCTCCTCCGGGGGTATGGCTACACCTTC. This gives the protein CASSSLLRGYGYTF.

CDR3 region: CASSDDTGGLQETQYF. The CDR3 DNA is TGTGCCAGCAGTGACGACACGGGGGGTCTACAAGAGACCCAGTACTTC. The V call is TRBV2, the J call TRBJ2-5, with 7 bases identical to TRBD2. Germline V CDR1 and CDR2: SNHLY, FYNNEI. This CDR3 region has 16 residues. V shed 3 bases and J 2 bases; nucleotides not matched to a gene: 9.

This clone has a single count. This rearrangement joins TRBV19 to TRBJ1-2; unclear D gene. CDR3 length: 15 residues. The germline V and J ends were trimmed by 5 bases and 5 bases, with 18 bases remaining between them. Germline V gene sequence: CDR1 LNHDA, CDR2 SQIVND (reference sequence). The CDR3 DNA reads TGTGCCAGTAGTCCCTCACTACGGGCAGGTTATGGCTACACCTTC. It encodes CASSPSLRAGYGYTF.

The rearrangement links TRBV18 to TRBJ1-1; no reliable D call. Germline V gene sequence: CDR1 KGHSH, CDR2 LQKENI. The CDR3 has 16 residues. Between the trimmed V and J ends, which lost 2 bases and 1 base, there was a span of 14 bases. CDR3 loop: CASSPVVVSGNTEAFF. The CDR3 DNA is TGTGCCAGCTCACCAGTGGTTGTCTCGGGGAACACTGAAGCTTTCTTT.

The chain joins TRBV15 to TRBJ1-5; TRBD1 matches 7 bases. Germline CDR1 reads LNHNV; CDR2 reads YYDKDF (reference sequence). The CDR3 is made up of 20 amino acids. V lost 5 bases, J lost 4 bases, and 23 bases stayed unmatched. The DNA of the CDR3 is TGTGCCACCAGCCCTCGGGACAGTGGTAACGTTAAGGGGTTGAATCAGCCCCAGCATTTT. This codes for CATSPRDSGNVKGLNQPQHF.

There are a few counts of this clone. The gene calls are TRBV29-1 and TRBJ2-7, with unresolved D. Trimming pared 6 bases from V and 3 bases from J, leaving 12 bases between. The CDR3 is made up of 12 amino acids. Per germline, CDR1 SQVTM and CDR2 ANQGSEA. The CDR3 nucleotides read TGCAGCGTCCTAGGTCGGAGCTACGAGCAGTACTTC. This translates into CSVLGRSYEQYF.